This is a list of T cell receptor beta chains from one sample in a study of beta chain features in type 1 diabetes. Libraries were prepared by immunoSEQ multiplex PCR; TCRdb keeps only in-frame clonotypes and omits some of them. The sample includes about 290,000 clones, approximately 8% of them seen just once. The sequenced sample was central memory CD4+ T cells from blood. Receptors originate from a woman in her late teens or twenties in good health. CDR3s include the opening cysteine and the closing phenylalanine or tryptophan. Fields, in order: J gene, clone size, V gene, D gene, CDR3 DNA, CDR3 protein. A D gene is named only where the DNA matches it firmly. Size is stated for part of the rows, as once, few or many counts, or as a class when the clone is expanded.

TRBJ2-5 | . | TRBV5-1 | . | TGCGCCAGCAGCCGGGTCGGGACGGAGACCCAGTACTTC | CASSRVGTETQYF
TRBJ2-5 | few | TRBV5-1 | TRBD2 | TGCGCCAGCAGCGAGGGACTAGCGGGACAAGAGACCCAGTACTTC | CASSEGLAGQETQYF
TRBJ2-1 | . | TRBV7-2 | . | TGTGCCAGCAGCAAATGGGGGGGCCTTTCGAATGAGCAGTTCTTC | CASSKWGGLSNEQFF
TRBJ1-5 | . | TRBV18 | . | TGTGCCAGCTCACCCGGACAGCTTAGCAATCAGCCCCAGCATTTT | CASSPGQLSNQPQHF
TRBJ1-2 | . | TRBV7-2 | . | TGTGCCAGCAGCTTAGCCGACAAACCCTTCTATGGCTACACCTTC | CASSLADKPFYGYTF
TRBJ2-1 | many | TRBV6-1 | . | TGTGCCAGCTTGGCGGGACAGCCCTCCTACAATGAGCAGTTCTTC | CASLAGQPSYNEQFF
TRBJ2-7 | . | TRBV7-8 | . | TGTGCCAGCAGCCCCCAGACATCGTTGCGCTCCTACGAGCAGTACTTC | CASSPQTSLRSYEQYF
TRBJ2-7 | . | TRBV4-3 | . | TGCGCCAGCAGCCCCCGACAGGAGTCCTACGAGCAGTACTTC | CASSPRQESYEQYF
TRBJ1-2 | few | TRBV7-9 | TRBD1 | TGTGCCAGCAGCCTTTTGACAGGGTATGGCTACACCTTC | CASSLLTGYGYTF
TRBJ2-5 | . | TRBV7-7 | TRBD1 | TGTGCCAGCAGCTTAGACAGGGGGATAGGCGAGACCCAGTACTTC | CASSLDRGIGETQYF
TRBJ2-1 | . | TRBV18 | TRBD2 | TGTGCCAGCTCACCCTCTAGCGGGGACTACAATGAGCAGTTCTTC | CASSPSSGDYNEQFF
TRBJ1-5 | . | TRBV4-3 | TRBD1 | TGCGCCAGCAGCCAAGCCAGACAGGGCCATCAGCCCCAGCATTTT | CASSQARQGHQPQHF
TRBJ2-1 | many | TRBV10-3 | TRBD1 | TGTGCCACAGAAGGACAGGGTGCTTACAATGAGCAGTTCTTC | CATEGQGAYNEQFF
TRBJ1-1 | few | TRBV6-5 | . | TGTGCCAGCAGTTACTTTGGCAGCCGGAACACTGAAGCTTTCTTT | CASSYFGSRNTEAFF
TRBJ2-5 | . | TRBV7-2 | . | TGTGCCAGCAGCTTAAGTCTCGAGACCCAGTACTTC | CASSLSLETQYF
TRBJ2-3 | . | TRBV15 | TRBD2 | TGTGCCACCAGCTTTGGGACTAGCGGGGGTGATACGCAGTATTTT | CATSFGTSGGDTQYF
TRBJ1-1 | . | TRBV7-8 | . | TGTGCCAGCAGCTTAGAAAGCGTCTCCGGGGGTCGTGAAGCTTTCTTT | CASSLESVSGGREAFF
TRBJ1-3 | . | TRBV18 | . | TGTGCCAGCTCACCACAAGCTCCCAGGTCCAGGGACACCATATATTTT | CASSPQAPRSRDTIYF
TRBJ1-5 | . | TRBV7-2 | . | TGTGCCAGCAGCTTATTCCGAAAACCCCAGCATTTT | CASSLFRKPQHF
TRBJ2-1 | few | TRBV7-6 | TRBD2 | TGTGCCAGCAGCTTAGGAGCGGGAGGGCACAATGAGCAGTTCTTC | CASSLGAGGHNEQFF
TRBJ1-5 | few | TRBV11-2 | . | TGTGCCAGCAGCTTAGCGCCAGGTAGCAATCAGCCCCAGCATTTT | CASSLAPGSNQPQHF
TRBJ1-1 | . | TRBV5-1 | . | TGCGCCAGCAGCTTGCAGGGCGCGGGCACTGAAGCTTTCTTT | CASSLQGAGTEAFF
TRBJ2-7 | . | TRBV7-3 | . | TGTGCCAGCAGCTTCGGGAGAGGGGAGCAGTACTTC | CASSFGRGEQYF
TRBJ2-4 | few | TRBV7-2 | . | TGTGCCAGCAGCTTAGCCGTTTTCCCAAACATTCAGTACTTC | CASSLAVFPNIQYF
TRBJ2-7 | . | TRBV27 | . | TGTGCCAGCAGTCCCTCCAGGGTCCTCTACGAGCAGTACTTC | CASSPSRVLYEQYF
TRBJ1-5 | few | TRBV7-6 | TRBD1 | TGTGCCAGCAGCTTGCGGGGACAGAATCAGCCCCAGCATTTT | CASSLRGQNQPQHF
TRBJ1-2 | . | TRBV4-3 | TRBD1 | TGCGCCAGAACGAAACGACAGGGCAGGAACTATGGCTACACCTTC | CARTKRQGRNYGYTF
TRBJ2-6 | few | TRBV9 | TRBD1 | TGTGCCAGCAGCAAAACGACAGGGGCCGGCTCTGGGGCCAACGTCCTGACTTTC | CASSKTTGAGSGANVLTF
TRBJ1-1 | few | TRBV9 | . | TGTGCCAGCAGCCTAAGGGCGTACACTGAAGCTTTCTTT | CASSLRAYTEAFF
TRBJ2-5 | . | TRBV7-2 | . | TGTGCCAGCAGCTTAGCGGTGGGACCACGTCAAGAGACCCAGTACTTC | CASSLAVGPRQETQYF
TRBJ2-1 | few | TRBV11-2 | TRBD2 | TGTGCCAGCAGCCCCCGGGGGGGACCAGAGCAGTTCTTC | CASSPRGGPEQFF
TRBJ1-5 | . | TRBV6-5 | . | TGTGCCAGCAGCAAACAGGGTAGGGATCAGCCCCAGCATTTT | CASSKQGRDQPQHF
TRBJ1-2 | many | TRBV28 | . | TGTGCCAGCAGCCAAAAGGGTTACACCTTC | CASSQKGYTF
TRBJ2-7 | . | TRBV15 | . | TGTGCCACCCGCCGGGACTTCCCTTCCGAGCAGTACTTC | CATRRDFPSEQYF
TRBJ1-2 | few | TRBV19 | . | TGTGCCAGTAGTACTGTCTATGGCTACACCTTC | CASSTVYGYTF
TRBJ2-3 | . | TRBV2 | . | TGTGCCAGCAGCGCACAGGGTTTAGGCACAGATACGCAGTATTTT | CASSAQGLGTDTQYF
TRBJ1-1 | many | TRBV14 | . | TGTGCCAGCAGCCAAGATTCGCACTGGAACACTGAAGCTTTCTTT | CASSQDSHWNTEAFF
TRBJ2-2 | . | TRBV11-1 | . | TGTGCCAGCAGCTTCCTCTACAACACCGGGGAGCTGTTTTTT | CASSFLYNTGELFF
TRBJ1-1 | . | TRBV29-1 | . | TGCAGCGCACATCCCCAACTGGGAACTGAAGCTTTCTTT | CSAHPQLGTEAFF
TRBJ2-6 | once | TRBV7-3 | TRBD1 | TGTGCCAGCAGCAACCACCAGGGGGCGCTTGGGGCCAACGTCCTGACTTTC | CASSNHQGALGANVLTF
TRBJ2-5 | . | TRBV2 | TRBD2 | TGTGCCAGCAGTCGGACTAGCGGGGGCACTCAAGAGACCCAGTACTTC | CASSRTSGGTQETQYF
TRBJ2-1 | . | TRBV7-2 | TRBD2 | TGTGCCAGCAGCGTAGGACTAGCGGCCTACAATGAGCAGTTCTTC | CASSVGLAAYNEQFF
TRBJ2-3 | . | TRBV10-3 | TRBD2 | TGTGCCATCAGCCCATCAGCGGGAGGGGTTAAACTTTTT | CAISPSAGGVKLF
TRBJ2-7 | few | TRBV5-1 | . | TGCGCCAGCAGCACCAGACCAGACAGAGGCTACGAGCAGTACTTC | CASSTRPDRGYEQYF
TRBJ2-1 | . | TRBV13 | TRBD1 | TGTGCCAGCAGCGACGGGACAGTCAATGAGCAGTTCTTC | CASSDGTVNEQFF
TRBJ1-1 | few | TRBV4-3 | . | TGCGCCAGCAGCCAAGCCGTGAGGGAAGCAATGAACACTGAAGCTTTCTTT | CASSQAVREAMNTEAFF
TRBJ2-3 | . | TRBV7-3 | . | TGTGCCAGCAGCCTTGGCGCAGATACGCAGTATTTT | CASSLGADTQYF
TRBJ2-3 | . | TRBV7-8 | . | TGTGCCAGCCGAGATACGCAGTGGGACCAAAGAATCACAGATACGCAGTATTTT | CASRDTQWDQRITDTQYF
TRBJ2-3 | few | TRBV6-5 | TRBD2 | TGTGCCAGCACCGGGACTAGTGGTAGAGATACGCAGTATTTT | CASTGTSGRDTQYF
TRBJ2-3 | few | TRBV6-5 | . | TGTGCCAGCAGTTTGGTGGCCACAGATACGCAGTATTTT | CASSLVATDTQYF
TRBJ2-3 | . | TRBV18 | TRBD2 | TGTGCCAGCTCACCACGACTAGCGGGGACAGATACGCAGTATTTT | CASSPRLAGTDTQYF
TRBJ2-3 | . | TRBV5-1 | . | TGCGCCAGCAGCTTGGCCGGAGCGGATAGCACAGATACGCAGTATTTT | CASSLAGADSTDTQYF
TRBJ2-2 | few | TRBV6-1 | . | TGTGCCAGCAGGGAGTCTCGGGAGCTGTTTTTT | CASRESRELFF
TRBJ1-1 | few | TRBV7-9 | . | TGTGCCAGCAGCTGGGGGGACACTGAAGCTTTCTTT | CASSWGDTEAFF
TRBJ2-6 | few | TRBV2 | TRBD1 | TGTGCCAGCAGTGAATATGTGACAGGGCCTCCGTCTGGGGCCAACGTCCTGACTTTC | CASSEYVTGPPSGANVLTF
TRBJ2-4 | . | TRBV28 | . | TGTGCCAGCAGTTTCCGGGATGGCGTTGAAGCCAAAAACATTCAGTACTTC | CASSFRDGVEAKNIQYF
TRBJ2-7 | . | TRBV18 | . | TGTGCCAGCTCACCCTACGGGAACTACGAGCAGTACTTC | CASSPYGNYEQYF
TRBJ1-2 | many | TRBV21-1 | . | TGTGCCAGCAAGCTCCCCCGACAGGGAGGATGCTATGGCTACACCTTC | CASKLPRQGGCYGYTF